Listed below are T cell receptor beta chains from one sample, sequenced in a study of T cell changes during pregnancy in multiple sclerosis. The protocol was immunoSEQ multiplex PCR, while the TCRdb copy is restricted to in-frame clones and leaves out a portion. This table has about 62,000 clones, 80% to 95% appearing once. The sample consisted of peripheral blood, taken in the second trimester of pregnancy. These receptors originate from a female donor in good health, enrolled as a control in a pregnancy study. The CDR3 runs from the conserved cysteine through the conserved F or W. A D gene is named only where the DNA matches it firmly. Size tells how often a clone was seen (once, few, many) or the class of an expanded clone, and some rows leave it out.

TRBJ2-7,TRBV29-1,NA,TRBD1,CSVEGPRGDRGRYEQYF,TGCAGCGTTGAAGGTCCTCGCGGGGACAGGGGGCGCTACGAGCAGTACTTC
TRBJ1-1,TRBV18,NA,NA,CASSPMPAENTEAFF,TGTGCCAGCTCACCAATGCCGGCGGAGAACACTGAAGCTTTCTTT
TRBJ2-7,TRBV6-5,once,TRBD1,CASSLRGTGGHEQYF,TGTGCCAGCAGTCTACGTGGGACAGGGGGACACGAGCAGTACTTC
TRBJ2-1,TRBV1,NA,NA,CTSSRFSVRGQRLVCDEQFF,TGCACCAGCAGCCGCTTCTCTGTCAGGGGGCAAAGGTTGGTGTGTGATGAGCAGTTCTTC
TRBJ1-2,TRBV9,NA,TRBD1,CASSESRDSPNYGYTF,TGTGCCAGCAGCGAATCCCGGGACAGCCCTAACTATGGCTACACCTTC
TRBJ2-3,TRBV7-3,NA,TRBD1,CASSLGNRGRDTQYF,TGTGCCAGCAGCTTAGGAAACAGGGGGAGGGATACGCAGTATTTT
TRBJ2-7,TRBV7-2,NA,TRBD1,CASSLGTGFSYEQYF,TGTGCCAGCAGCTTAGGGACAGGGTTTTCCTACGAGCAGTACTTC
TRBJ1-6,TRBV6-5,NA,TRBD1,CASSPGTGVSPLHF,TGTGCCAGCAGCCCCGGGACAGGGGTCTCACCCCTCCACTTT
TRBJ2-1,TRBV5-1,NA,TRBD2,CASSPGTSSLEQFF,TGCGCCAGCAGCCCCGGGACTAGTTCGCTTGAGCAGTTCTTC
TRBJ2-7,TRBV6-1,NA,TRBD1,CASSAPEQGYEQYF,TGTGCCAGCAGTGCGCCGGAACAGGGGTACGAGCAGTACTTC
TRBJ2-2,TRBV27,NA,TRBD2,CASRGLAGGPSGTGELFF,TGTGCCAGCAGGGGACTAGCGGGAGGGCCGAGCGGCACCGGGGAGCTGTTTTTT
TRBJ1-2,TRBV10-3,NA,TRBD1,CAISESATGDYGYTF,TGTGCCATCAGTGAGTCGGCGACAGGGGACTATGGCTACACCTTC
TRBJ2-2,TRBV4-1,NA,TRBD2,CASSQSSGGAYGELFF,TGCGCCAGCAGCCAAAGTAGCGGGGGGGCGTACGGGGAGCTGTTTTTT
TRBJ2-3,TRBV7-2,NA,TRBD2,CASSESGNEPDTQYF,TGTGCCAGCAGCGAGAGCGGGAATGAGCCAGATACGCAGTATTTT
TRBJ1-5,TRBV18,NA,NA,CASSPGQARNQPQHF,TGTGCCAGCTCACCAGGCCAGGCGCGCAATCAGCCCCAGCATTTT
TRBJ2-7,TRBV27,NA,TRBD1,CASSPLGTNRGPRYEQYF,TGTGCCAGCAGTCCCCTCGGAACAAACAGGGGGCCGAGGTACGAGCAGTACTTC
TRBJ1-3,TRBV5-6,NA,TRBD1,CASSADRGGTIYF,TGTGCCAGCAGCGCGGACAGGGGAGGCACCATATATTTT
TRBJ2-3,TRBV10-3,NA,NA,CAIRAGADTQYF,TGTGCCATCAGGGCAGGGGCAGATACGCAGTATTTT
TRBJ2-3,TRBV6-5,NA,NA,CASSYSETDTDTQYF,TGCGCCAGCAGTTACTCAGAGACAGACACAGATACGCAGTATTTT
TRBJ2-7,TRBV19,NA,NA,CASSAGVVDYEQYF,TGTGCCAGTAGTGCCGGGGTTGTGGACTACGAGCAGTACTTC
TRBJ1-2,TRBV30,NA,NA,CAWSEGRAVNYGYTF,TGTGCCTGGAGTGAGGGCAGGGCGGTCAACTATGGCTACACCTTC
TRBJ1-3,TRBV9,NA,TRBD1,CASSVGRRQGLQNTIYF,TGTGCCAGCAGCGTAGGAAGGCGACAGGGTTTGCAAAACACCATATATTTT
TRBJ1-1,TRBV5-1,NA,TRBD1,CASSLQTGGGPMNTEAFF,TGCGCCAGCAGCTTACAAACAGGGGGGGGACCGATGAACACTGAAGCTTTCTTT
TRBJ2-1,TRBV4-1,NA,TRBD2,CASSQDTWGGGYNEQFF,TGCGCCAGCAGCCAAGATACCTGGGGGGGAGGGTACAATGAGCAGTTCTTC